One sample yielded the 2 T cell receptor beta chains listed below, sequenced in a study of cytomegalovirus exposure and HLA in healthy donors. The PCR made use of 60 Vbeta and 13 Jbeta primers. Sequencing used immunoSEQ multiplex PCR; TCRdb keeps in-frame clones, though not all of them. Among 110,000 to 150,000 clones, roughly 10% were seen once, and the ten largest hold roughly 1.9%. Sequencing was done on a sample of PBMCs. The origin of the receptors is a middle-aged man in good health and CMV-seronegative.

Only a few counts were recorded for this clone. V and J are TRBV7-3 and TRBJ2-7; no clear D gene. The CDR3 sequence is 14 residues long. Looked up from germline, CDR1 is SGHTA and CDR2 is FQGTGA. Trimming took off 2 bases at V and 1 base at J, with 9 bases between the two ends. In DNA, the CDR3 is TGTGCCAGCAGCTTAGGCGCGGAGTCCTACGAGCAGTACTTC. It yields the protein CASSLGAESYEQYF.

V gene TRBV19 combines with J gene TRBJ2-1; maybe TRBD2 (5 bases). The V end lost 5 bases, the J end lost 10 bases, and 15 bases lay between the germline ends. The length of the CDR3 is 13 residues. The germline V gene encodes CDR1 LNHDA and CDR2 SQIVND (reference sequence). The chain's CDR3 is CASSDTGIGEQFF. The CDR3 DNA sequence: TGTGCCAGTAGTGACACGGGAATAGGGGAGCAGTTCTTC.